This passage covers 9 T cell receptor beta chains from one sample sequenced in a study of T cells in Graves' hyperthyroidism and ophthalmopathy. Researchers took RNA transcripts and amplified the TCR beta CDR3 regions from them. The primer set for the first-round RT-PCR of the TCR CDR3 was HTBI. TCRdb fed the multiplex PCR reads into MiXCR, producing one record per CDR3 protein. The table shows fewer than 400,000 distinct CDR3 sequences, with roughly 15% occurring only once. Material for sequencing was blood. These receptors came from a man aged 25-45 years with Graves' hyperthyroidism.

Concerning this clonotype itself: A much larger clone is a single base away; this may be a read error. The genes are TRBV30 and TRBJ1-1; D is possibly TRBD1 (6 bases). Trimming removed 4 bases from V and 13 bases from J, with 22 bases in between. This CDR3 is 13 amino acids long. Germline V gene lookup returns CDR1 GTSNPN and CDR2 SVGIG (reference sequence). The CDR3 DNA sequence: TGTGCCTGGACCGCTGGGGGCTACAATAGTGGTTTCTTT. As protein: CAWTAGGYNSGFF. The variable domain in full, completed from reference TRBV30 and TRBJ1-1, reads SQTIHQWPATLVQPVGSPLSLECTVEGTSNPNLYWYRQAAGRGLQLLFYSVGIGQISSEVPQNLSASRPQDRQFILSSKKLLLSDSGFYLCAWTAGGYNSGFFGQGTRLTVV.

This chain connects TRBV12-3 or TRBV12-4 to TRBJ1-1; 7 bases map to TRBD1. The CDR3 runs 18 residues. V was pared by 6 bases and J by 0 bases, with 16 bases of the junction left unmatched. The CDR3 region has the DNA TGTGCCAGCAGCCCCGAGGGGAGGGGGCTGGTGGTGAACACTGAAGCTTTCTTT. Its protein product is CASSPEGRGLVVNTEAFF.

This clonotype has a count of ten or more. V usage is TRBV5-1 and J usage is TRBJ1-6; D gene uncertain. V dropped 2 bases and J dropped 10 bases, with 16 bases sitting between them. Per the germline V gene, CDR1 is SGHRS and CDR2 is YFSETQ. The CDR3 consists of 15 residues. The CDR3 DNA reads as TGCGCCAGCAGCTTTTACGGGGATGAGGAGTCACCCCTCCACTTT. Translated: CASSFYGDEESPLHF.

Comments on this clonotype: One junction end disagrees with the germline gene, perhaps due to a read error. This chain links TRBV20-1 with TRBJ2-7; D not certain. This CDR3 has 12 amino acids. Looked up from germline, CDR1 is DFQATT and CDR2 is SNEGSKA (reference sequence). The CDR3 sequence is CSARLQSSEQYF. In DNA, the CDR3 is TGCAGTGCTCGCCTTCAATCCTCCGAGCAGTACTTC.

The rearrangement uses TRBV5-6 and TRBJ1-4; D possibly corresponds to TRBD1 (5 bases). The germline CDR1 and CDR2 sequences are SGHDT and YYEEEE. The CDR3 is made up of 17 amino acids. The V and J ends lost 4 bases and 3 bases respectively, with 19 bases between them. The CDR3 DNA reads as TGTGCCAGCAGCGGACGCCGTCTTGAGGGGTCTAATGAAAAACTGTTTTTT. Its protein is CASSGRRLEGSNEKLFF.

This clonotype was seen many times. The genes are TRBV30 and TRBJ1-2; D gene unclear. Germline V gene lookup returns CDR1 GTSNPN and CDR2 SVGIG (reference sequence). The CDR3 extends over 14 amino acids. V lost 5 bases, J lost 3 bases, and 16 bases lay in between. This CDR3 is CAWDETDPDYGYTF. In DNA form, the CDR3 reads TGTGCCTGGGATGAAACGGATCCAGACTATGGCTACACCTTC.

This clonotype occurred a few times. The J gene is TRBJ2-7, the V gene TRBV27, with TRBD1 identical over 10 bases. CDR3 size: 15 residues. Germline V CDR1 and CDR2: MNHEY, SMNVEV (reference sequence). With 6 bases clipped from V and 3 bases from J, the junction kept 8 bases outside the gene matches. The DNA of the CDR3 is TGTGCCAGCAGCCAGACAGGGGGCGTATTCTACGAGCAGTACTTC. Its protein is CASSQTGGVFYEQYF.

This clonotype was seen only a few times. The chain combines TRBV29-1 with TRBJ2-7; TRBD2 agrees at 12 bases. Germline CDR1 and CDR2: SQVTM and ANQGSEA. V lost 7 bases and J lost 7; bases outside the gene matches: 11. CDR3 length: 14 residues. This CDR3 reads CSALPTSGGTEQYF. The CDR3 DNA is TGCAGCGCCCTACCGACTAGCGGGGGTACGGAGCAGTACTTC.

A word on this clonotype: A much larger clone lies a single base off, so this may be a read error. The gene calls are TRBV10-3 and TRBJ1-1; 7 bases align to TRBD1. CDR3 length: 12 residues. CDR1 and CDR2 (germline): ENHRY, SYGVKD. CDR3 DNA sequence: TGTGTCATCAGTGGTAATGACAGGGACGCTTTCTTT. It codes for CVISGNDRDAFF.